These 17 T cell receptor beta chains originate from one sample sequenced in a study of CD8 T cells in ankylosing spondylitis. TCRdb fed the 5' RACE reads into MiXCR, producing one record per CDR3 protein. The data show 250,000 or so distinct CDR3 sequences, more than 20% seen once. Material: blood, either unsorted or a sorted T cell fraction (not recorded which). The receptors come from a male donor with ankylosing spondylitis or in good health (not recorded which).

In this sample, this clonotype turned up many times. The DNA of the CDR3 is TGTGCCACCTCCCTGGAGGTTGCAGCTTTCTTT. Protein sequence: CATSLEVAAFF. The J gene is TRBJ1-1, the V gene TRBV19; D call uncertain. The germline CDR1 and CDR2 sequences are LNHDA and SQIVND (reference sequence). The V end lost 10 bases, the J end lost 10 bases, and 16 bases lay between the germline ends. The CDR3 spans 11 residues.

The chain links TRBV2 to TRBJ2-5; 13 positions match TRBD2. Looked up from germline, CDR1 is SNHLY and CDR2 is FYNNEI. Trimming cost V 6 bases and J 9 bases; bases outside gene matches: 10. This CDR3 spans 15 amino acids. CDR3 sequence (DNA): TGTGCCAGCAGCAAAACTAGCGGGGGGGCTGTGGCCCAGTACTTC. Its translation is CASSKTSGGAVAQYF.

V is TRBV19 and J is TRBJ2-3; 8 bases are a match to TRBD1. The CDR3 is 16 amino acids. J lost 4 bases, V lost 5 bases, and 11 bases had no gene match. Germline V CDR1 and CDR2: LNHDA, SQIVND (reference sequence). CDR3 in DNA: TGTGCCAGTAGTGGCCGGGACAGGAGATCCCCAGATACGCAGTATTTT. Protein sequence: CASSGRDRRSPDTQYF.

In this sample, this clonotype turned up many times. The rearrangement uses TRBV3-1 and TRBJ2-7; D is perhaps TRBD1 or TRBD2 (5 bases each). Looked up from germline, CDR1 is LGHDT and CDR2 is YNNKEL (reference sequence). The CDR3 is made up of 15 amino acids. Trimming left V 1 base short and J 4 bases short, with 14 bases between. The CDR3 loop is CASSQGSGPEYEQYF. In DNA, the CDR3 is TGTGCCAGCAGCCAAGGATCGGGGCCGGAATACGAGCAGTACTTC.

Worth noting for this clonotype: One end of the junction is discordant with germline, which a read error may explain. The chain recombines TRBV3-1 with TRBJ2-7; tentative D call: TRBD1 (6 bases). From germline, CDR1 is LGHDT and CDR2 YNNKEL (reference sequence). CDR3 length: 15 amino acids. CDR3 residues: CASCQDLDSSYEQYF. The CDR3 nucleotides read TGTGCCAGCTGCCAAGACTTGGACAGCTCCTACGAGCAGTACTTC.

This chain links TRBV20-1 with TRBJ2-1, with D possibly matching TRBD2 (5 bases). The CDR3 has 13 residues. V was cut by 6 bases and J by 8 bases, with 17 bases left in between. CDR1 DFQATT and CDR2 SNEGSKA come from the germline V gene (reference sequence). The CDR3, as DNA: TGCAGTGCCCGAGACCCGCTCGGGGATGAGCAGTTCTTC. This codes for CSARDPLGDEQFF.

J is TRBJ2-7 and V is TRBV9, with 8 positions matching TRBD1. The junction had 11 bases not matched to a gene; V was cut back by 4 bases and J by 5 bases. CDR1 and CDR2 (germline): SGDLS, YYNGEE. This CDR3 is 15 amino acids long. CDR3 coding DNA: TGTGCCAGCAGCCCAAGACAGGGGCGGTTGGACGAGCAGTACTTC. Encoded protein: CASSPRQGRLDEQYF.

This clonotype was observed a few times. One end of the junction is discordant with germline, which a read error may explain. The genes are TRBV10-3 and TRBJ2-3; TRBD2 agrees at 10 bases. This CDR3 has 16 amino acids. In germline, CDR1 is ENHRY, CDR2 SYGVKD. The CDR3 reads CAIGDPSGGRGDTQYF. In nucleotides, the CDR3 is TGTGCCATCGGTGACCCTAGCGGGGGCCGGGGAGATACGCAGTATTTT.

The CDR3 bases are TGCAGTGCTAGACCCGGGACAGCGAACACCGGGGAGCTGTTTTTT. Its translation: CSARPGTANTGELFF. V and J are TRBV20-1 and TRBJ2-2; 7 nucleotides align to TRBD1. Germline lookup yields CDR1 DFQATT and CDR2 SNEGSKA (reference sequence). The V gene end was trimmed by 2 bases and the J gene end by 0 bases; junction bases not matched to a gene: 3. This CDR3 spans 15 amino acids.

The chain couples TRBV20-1 to TRBJ2-5, with D perhaps TRBD2 (6 bases). V was cut by 5 bases and J by 6 bases, with 13 bases left in between. The CDR3 is made up of 12 amino acids. The V gene's germline CDR1 is DFQATT and CDR2 SNEGSKA (reference sequence). This CDR3 is CSAPAGPKTQYF. CDR3 DNA: TGCAGTGCTCCCGCGGGACCGAAGACCCAGTACTTC.

This clonotype turned up a few times. The chain combines TRBV4-1 with TRBJ1-1; 7 bases agree with TRBD1. Trimming at V came to 0 bases and at J to 10 bases, leaving 11 bases not matched to a gene. Germline V gives CDR1 MGHRA, CDR2 YSYEKL. The CDR3 has 15 amino acids. The CDR3 DNA follows: TGCGCCAGCAGCCAAGATGGTCGGACAGGTATTGGAGCTTTCTTT. Residues: CASSQDGRTGIGAFF.

The sample holds one count of this clonotype. V is TRBV12-3 or TRBV12-4 and J is TRBJ2-1, with D unclear. The CDR3 sequence is 13 residues long. The germline V and J ends were trimmed by 5 bases and 6 bases, with 11 bases remaining between them. Written as DNA, the CDR3 is TGTGCCAGCAGTCGGCCAGGCCCCAATGAGCAGTTCTTC. Translated: CASSRPGPNEQFF.

This clonotype occurred many times. The genes are TRBV6-5 and TRBJ2-7; 9 bases are a match to TRBD1. The CDR3 is made up of 17 amino acids. Germline V gene sequence: CDR1 MNHEY, CDR2 SVGAGI. V shed 2 bases, J shed 4 bases, and the junction held 12 bases outside the gene matches. The CDR3 DNA reads TGTGCCAGCAGTTACCGGGACAGGGCGAATGCGGGATACGAGCAGTACTTC. Translation: CASSYRDRANAGYEQYF.

This chain connects TRBV20-1 to TRBJ1-2, with D possibly matching TRBD1 (6 bases). V was pared by 0 bases and J by 2 bases, with 13 bases between. The CDR3 extends over 15 amino acids. Per germline, CDR1 DFQATT and CDR2 SNEGSKA (reference sequence). The CDR3 protein is CSARDSRRGNYGYTF. Here the CDR3 DNA reads TGCAGTGCTAGAGATAGCCGCAGGGGCAACTATGGCTACACCTTC.

This clonotype was detected ten times or more. The V and J genes are TRBV29-1 and TRBJ2-5; 10 bases are shared with TRBD2. Losses at the gene ends were 4 bases for V and 4 bases for J; bases not matched to a gene: 12. The CDR3 loop spans 16 amino acids. Germline loops: CDR1 SQVTM, CDR2 ANQGSEA. The CDR3 loop is CSVVPHQRGGRETQYF. The CDR3 DNA reads as TGCAGCGTTGTCCCCCACCAGCGGGGGGGCCGAGAGACCCAGTACTTC. Full variable domain (missing parts from reference TRBV29-1 and TRBJ2-5): SAVISQKPSRDICQRGTSLTIQCQVDSQVTMMFWYRQQPGQSLTLIATANQGSEATYESGFVIDKFPISRPNLTFSTLTVSNMSPEDSSIYLCSVVPHQRGGRETQYFGPGTRLLVL.

CDR3 amino acids: CSARVLGGGLYNEQFF. The DNA of the CDR3 is TGCAGTGCTAGAGTCCTTGGCGGGGGCCTTTACAATGAGCAGTTCTTC. This chain uses TRBV20-1 with TRBJ2-1, with D possibly being TRBD2 (7 bases). Germline-derived CDR1 and CDR2 are DFQATT and SNEGSKA (reference sequence). The CDR3 length is 16 residues. V lost 1 base to trimming and J lost 4 bases, with 17 bases between them.

The chain has TRBV20-1 and TRBJ1-2; D is undetermined. Deletions cut 6 bases from V and 2 bases from J, with 16 bases between. The germline V gene has CDR1 DFQATT and CDR2 SNEGSKA (reference sequence). There are 14 residues in the CDR3. CDR3 bases: TGCAGTGCCCCGTCGAGTCGGGCGAACTATGGCTACACCTTC. Translated: CSAPSSRANYGYTF.